This T cell receptor beta chain was obtained from a study of blood T cell repertoires in COVID-19. Study overall: Collection of acute and convalescent COVID-19 samples took place in the United States, Italy and Spain.

This CDR3 is 14 amino acids long. Trimming removed 4 bases at V and 7 bases at J, with 14 bases between. From germline, CDR1 is LGHDT and CDR2 YNNKEL (reference sequence). Source study methods: Estimates of nucleated cell counts were drawn from the amplification of reference gene primers. Here immunoSEQ multiplex PCR was the method, and the copy in TCRdb shows in-frame clones only, minus some. That table furnishes V, J and clone size, whereas the DNA furnished D and trimming. The sample contains about 150,000 clones, 80% to 90% of which appear only once. The chain carries TRBV3-1 (or the pseudogene TRBV3-2) and TRBJ2-4; perhaps TRBD1 as D (7 bases). This TCR came from a man aged 55 to 70 with acute or convalescent COVID-19. The sequenced material came from peripheral blood. CDR3: CASSPISGGNIQYF. The CDR3 region has the DNA TGTGCCAGCAGCCCCATATCAGGGGGGAACATTCAGTACTTC.